Given below is one TCR beta chain in context. Method: immunoSEQ multiplex PCR; TCRdb's copy keeps in-frame clones and lacks some. The sample includes about 20,000 clones, roughly 78% seen only once; the top ten take 25% to 30%. The CDR3 has 16 residues. Germline CDR1 is MNHNS and CDR2 is SASEGT. V lost 2 bases and J lost 7; bases outside the gene matches: 10. The entry originates in a study of OX40 agonist ivuxolimab in advanced cancers. This TCR was recovered from an adult with an advanced solid tumor such as melanoma, head and neck, liver or kidney cancer. The sample consisted of CD4+ or CD8+ T cells sorted from blood, taken in a trial of the OX40 agonist ivuxolimab. V is TRBV6-1 and J is TRBJ1-5; 8 nucleotides agree with TRBD1. The chain's CDR3 is CASSEQVRGPGQPQHF. CDR3 nucleotide sequence: TGTGCCAGCAGTGAACAGGTCAGGGGGCCGGGACAGCCCCAGCATTTT.